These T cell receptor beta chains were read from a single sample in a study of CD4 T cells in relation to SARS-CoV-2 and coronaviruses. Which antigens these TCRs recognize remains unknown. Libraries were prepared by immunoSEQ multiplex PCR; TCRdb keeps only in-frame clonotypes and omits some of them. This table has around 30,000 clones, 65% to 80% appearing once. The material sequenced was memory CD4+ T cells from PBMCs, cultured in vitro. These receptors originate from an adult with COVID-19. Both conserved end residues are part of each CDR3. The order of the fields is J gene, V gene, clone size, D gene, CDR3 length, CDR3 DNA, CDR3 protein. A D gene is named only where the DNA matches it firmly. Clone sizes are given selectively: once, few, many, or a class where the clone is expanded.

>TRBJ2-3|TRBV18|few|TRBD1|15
TGTGCCAGCTCACGTTTACAGGGGAAGGCAGATACGCAGTATTTT
CASSRLQGKADTQYF
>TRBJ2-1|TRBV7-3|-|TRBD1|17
TGTGCCAGCAGCTTAAATCGGGTGACAGGGGTTATGAATGAGCAGTTCTTC
CASSLNRVTGVMNEQFF
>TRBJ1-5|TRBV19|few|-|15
TGTGCCAGTAGTTCAGCATGGAATAGCAATCAGCCCCAGCATTTT
CASSSAWNSNQPQHF
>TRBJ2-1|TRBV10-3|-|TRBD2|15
TGTGCCATCAGTGAACCGGGACTAGCGGGAGGCTGGCAGTTCTTC
CAISEPGLAGGWQFF
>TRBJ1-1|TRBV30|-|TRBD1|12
TGTGCTGGGACCAGGGGGCACACTGAAGCTTTCTTT
CAGTRGHTEAFF
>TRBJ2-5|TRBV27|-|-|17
TGTGCCAGCAGCGACCTTCGCGGGACTCTCAGCCCAAAGACCCAGTACTTC
CASSDLRGTLSPKTQYF
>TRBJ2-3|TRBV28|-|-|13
TGTGCCAGCAGTTTTAGGCCCATGAATACGCAGTATTTT
CASSFRPMNTQYF
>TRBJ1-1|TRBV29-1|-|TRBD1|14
TGCAGCGTTACAAGGACAGGGTTAGGGACTGAAGCTTTCTTT
CSVTRTGLGTEAFF
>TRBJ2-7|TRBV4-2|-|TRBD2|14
TGTGCCAGCAGCCAAGATACTAGCGCCTACGAGCAGTACTTC
CASSQDTSAYEQYF
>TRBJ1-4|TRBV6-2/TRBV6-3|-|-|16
TGTGCCAGCAGTTATGGTTTTGGGCATGCGGATGAAAAACTGTTTTTT
CASSYGFGHADEKLFF
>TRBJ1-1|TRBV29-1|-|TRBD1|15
TGCAGCGTTGGGGGTAGGGGACAGGGAGCTGACGAAGCTTTCTTT
CSVGGRGQGADEAFF
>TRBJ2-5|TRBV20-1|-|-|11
TGCAGTGGGAGGGGAGGGGGTGCCCAGTACTTC
CSGRGGGAQYF
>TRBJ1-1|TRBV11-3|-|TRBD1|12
TGTGCCAGCAGCCGTCCTGGGACAGTGGCTTTCTTT
CASSRPGTVAFF
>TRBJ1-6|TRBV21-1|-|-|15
TGTGCCAGCAGCAAACGGGTAGGGATTAATTCACCCCTCCACTTT
CASSKRVGINSPLHF
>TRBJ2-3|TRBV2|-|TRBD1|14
TGTGCCAGCAGAAGGGGGCAGGGTCAAGGTACGCAGTATTTT
CASRRGQGQGTQYF
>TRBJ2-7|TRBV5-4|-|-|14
TGTGCCAGCAGCTTGGGACCCTTTGGCTACGAGCAGTACTTC
CASSLGPFGYEQYF
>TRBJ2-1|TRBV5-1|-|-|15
TGCGCCAGCAGCTCAGACCCAGTGCCCTACAATGAGCAGTTCTTC
CASSSDPVPYNEQFF
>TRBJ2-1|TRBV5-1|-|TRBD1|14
TGCGCCAGCAGCTTGCGACAGGGGGCGGATGAGCAGTTCTTC
CASSLRQGADEQFF
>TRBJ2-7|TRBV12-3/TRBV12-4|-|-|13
TGTGCCAGCAGTTTATCAGGGGTCTACGAGCAGTACTTC
CASSLSGVYEQYF
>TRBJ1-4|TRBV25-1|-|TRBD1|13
TGTGCCAGCAGTCTCTCAGGGGGAGAAAAACTGTTTTTT
CASSLSGGEKLFF
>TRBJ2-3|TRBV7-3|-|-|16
TGTGCCAGCAGCTTGGGGGCGTACCCTAGCACAGATACGCAGTATTTT
CASSLGAYPSTDTQYF
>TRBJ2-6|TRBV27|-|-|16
TGTGCCAGCAGTTTAGGGACTTTCTCTGGGGCCAACGTCCTGACTTTC
CASSLGTFSGANVLTF
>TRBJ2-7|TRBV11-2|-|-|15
TGTGCCAGCAGCTTTGGACAGTCGGACATCTACGAGCAGTACTTC
CASSFGQSDIYEQYF
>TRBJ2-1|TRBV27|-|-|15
TGTGCCAGCAGTCCCCCAACATCTTCTAGCGTTGAGCAGTTCTTC
CASSPPTSSSVEQFF
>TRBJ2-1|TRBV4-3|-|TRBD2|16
TGCGCCAGCAGCCAGGGTACTAGCGGATTTTACAATGAGCAGTTCTTC
CASSQGTSGFYNEQFF
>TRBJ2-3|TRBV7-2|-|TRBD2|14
TGTGCCAGCAGCTTTACTAGCGACACAGATACGCAGTATTTT
CASSFTSDTDTQYF
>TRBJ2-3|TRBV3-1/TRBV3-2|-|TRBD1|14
TGTGCCAGCAGCTCGGGACAGACCACAGATACGCAGTATTTT
CASSSGQTTDTQYF
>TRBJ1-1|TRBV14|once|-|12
TGTGCCAGCAGCCAAGCCCAGGCCTCGGCTTTCTTT
CASSQAQASAFF
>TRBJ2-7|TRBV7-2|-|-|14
TGTGCCAGCAGCTCGGGCCGGGATGGCTACGAGCAGTACTTC
CASSSGRDGYEQYF
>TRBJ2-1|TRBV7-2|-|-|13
TGTGCCAGCAGCCCGACCCGGAGTAATGAGCAGTTCTTC
CASSPTRSNEQFF
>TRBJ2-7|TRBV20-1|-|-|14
TGCAGTGCTCGTGACAGGCTGGACCGTTACGAGCAGTACTTC
CSARDRLDRYEQYF
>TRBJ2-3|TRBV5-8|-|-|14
TGTGCCAGCAGTAGATTCCCCGGGACGCATACGCAGTATTTT
CASSRFPGTHTQYF
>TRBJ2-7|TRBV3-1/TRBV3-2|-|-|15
TGTGCCAGCAGCCAAGTCTACTGCCCCCTATACGAGCAGTACTTC
CASSQVYCPLYEQYF
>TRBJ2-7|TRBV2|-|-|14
TGTGCCAGCAGTGCAGCGTGGGGTAGGTACGAGCAGTACTTC
CASSAAWGRYEQYF
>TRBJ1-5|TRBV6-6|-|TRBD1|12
TGTGCCAGCACACAGGGGGATCAGCCCCAGCATTTT
CASTQGDQPQHF
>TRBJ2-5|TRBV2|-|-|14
TGTGCCAGCAGTCCCACGGCCCCGCCAGAGACCCAGTACTTC
CASSPTAPPETQYF
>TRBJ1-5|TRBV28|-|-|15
TGTGCCAGCAGTTTATTGTCGTTGGGGAATCAGCCCCAGCATTTT
CASSLLSLGNQPQHF
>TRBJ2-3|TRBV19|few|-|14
TGTGCCAGTAGTATAGTAACGGATACAGATACGCAGTATTTT
CASSIVTDTDTQYF
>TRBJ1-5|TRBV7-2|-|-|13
TGTGCCAGCAGCCGAGATAGCAATCAGCCCCAGCATTTT
CASSRDSNQPQHF
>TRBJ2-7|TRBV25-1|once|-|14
TGTGCCAGCAGAGATTGGGGGGACACCTACGAGCAGTACTTC
CASRDWGDTYEQYF
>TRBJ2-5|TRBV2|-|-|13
TGTGCCAGCATTCTTCGGGGACGGGAGACCCAGTACTTC
CASILRGRETQYF
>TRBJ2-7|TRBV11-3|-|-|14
TGTGCCAGCAGCCCCGGGGGATTATCCTACGAGCAGTACTTC
CASSPGGLSYEQYF
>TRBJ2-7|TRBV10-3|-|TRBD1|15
TGTGCCATCAGTGAGTCGAAGACAGGGACATACGAGCAGTACTTC
CAISESKTGTYEQYF
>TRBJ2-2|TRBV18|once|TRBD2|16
TGTGCCAGCTCACTTCTAGCGGGGGATAACACCGGGGAGCTGTTTTTT
CASSLLAGDNTGELFF
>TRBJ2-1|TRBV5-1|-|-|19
TGCGCCAGCAGCTCTGGAAACCTGGTACCCCAAATCTCCTACAATGAGCAGTTCTTC
CASSSGNLVPQISYNEQFF
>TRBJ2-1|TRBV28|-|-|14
TGTGCCAGCGGACTGACGGGGATATCAAATGAGCAGTTCTTC
CASGLTGISNEQFF
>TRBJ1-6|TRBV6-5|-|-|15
TGTGCCAGCAGCCGAACCCTTCCCTTAAATTCACCCCTCCACTTT
CASSRTLPLNSPLHF
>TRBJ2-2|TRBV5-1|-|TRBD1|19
TGCGCCAGCAGCCGACCCGGACAGGGCCTAAAAACGAACACCGGGGAGCTGTTTTTT
CASSRPGQGLKTNTGELFF
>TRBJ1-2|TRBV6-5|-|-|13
TGTGCCAGCAGTTACGAGGCTGTCTATGGCTACACCTTC
CASSYEAVYGYTF
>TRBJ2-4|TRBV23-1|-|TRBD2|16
TGCGCCAGCAGTCGACGGGGGGAATTGGGCAAACACATTCAGTACTTC
CASSRRGELGKHIQYF
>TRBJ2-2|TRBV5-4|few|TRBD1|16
TGTGCCAGCAGCTTGCCTTACAGGGGCGGTCCCGGGGAGCTGTTTTTT
CASSLPYRGGPGELFF
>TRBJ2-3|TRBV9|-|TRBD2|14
TGTGCCAGCAGCGTAGAGGCGGGAGGAGATACGCAGTATTTT
CASSVEAGGDTQYF
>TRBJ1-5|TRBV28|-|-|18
TGTGCCAGCAGTGCCGATCTGCGGGGGAGATATAGCAATCAGCCCCAGCATTTT
CASSADLRGRYSNQPQHF
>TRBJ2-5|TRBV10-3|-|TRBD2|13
TGTGCCATCAGTGAGCTAGCGGGAGAGGTCCAGTACTTC
CAISELAGEVQYF
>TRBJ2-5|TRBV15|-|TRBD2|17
TGTGCCACCAGCAGAGATCCCTCGGGACTAGCGGGAGAGACCCAGTACTTC
CATSRDPSGLAGETQYF
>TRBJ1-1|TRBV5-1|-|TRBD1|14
TGCGCCAGCAGCACGGGACAGGGAGACACTGAAGCTTTCTTT
CASSTGQGDTEAFF
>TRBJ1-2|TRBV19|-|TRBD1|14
TGTGCCAGTAGTATAGTGACAGGGGCTCGCGGCTACACCTTC
CASSIVTGARGYTF
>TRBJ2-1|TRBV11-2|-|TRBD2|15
TGTGCCAGCAGCCCGGGACTAGCGGGACAGAATGAGCAGTTCTTC
CASSPGLAGQNEQFF
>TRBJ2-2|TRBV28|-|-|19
TGTGCCAGCAGTTTAGGCAGGGAGAGGGGGAGGGCCGACACCGGGGAGCTGTTTTTT
CASSLGRERGRADTGELFF